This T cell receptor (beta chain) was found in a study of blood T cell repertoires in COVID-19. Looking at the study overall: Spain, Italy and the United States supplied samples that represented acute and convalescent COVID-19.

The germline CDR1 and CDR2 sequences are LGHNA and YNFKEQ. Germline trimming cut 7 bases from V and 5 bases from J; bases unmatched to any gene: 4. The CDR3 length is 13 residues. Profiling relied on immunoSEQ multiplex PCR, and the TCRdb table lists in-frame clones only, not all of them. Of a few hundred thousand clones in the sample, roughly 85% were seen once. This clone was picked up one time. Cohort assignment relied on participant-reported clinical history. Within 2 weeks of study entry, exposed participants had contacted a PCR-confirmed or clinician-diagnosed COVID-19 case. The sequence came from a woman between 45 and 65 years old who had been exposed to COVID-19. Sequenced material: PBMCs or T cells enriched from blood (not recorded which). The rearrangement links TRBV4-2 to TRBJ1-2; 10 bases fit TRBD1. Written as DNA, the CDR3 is TGTGCCAGCACCGGGACAGGGGCATATGGCTACACCTTC. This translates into CASTGTGAYGYTF.